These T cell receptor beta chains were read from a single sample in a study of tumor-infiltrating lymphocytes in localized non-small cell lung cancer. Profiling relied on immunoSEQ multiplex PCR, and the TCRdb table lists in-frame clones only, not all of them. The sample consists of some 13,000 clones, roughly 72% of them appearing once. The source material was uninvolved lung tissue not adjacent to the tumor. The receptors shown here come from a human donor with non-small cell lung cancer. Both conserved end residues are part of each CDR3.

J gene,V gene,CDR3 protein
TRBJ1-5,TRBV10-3,CAISESTANQPQHF
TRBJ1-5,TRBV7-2,CASSLGVGDQPQHF
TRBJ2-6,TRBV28,CASSPSTTGYSGANVLTF
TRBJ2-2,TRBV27,CASSSGTGSANTGELFF
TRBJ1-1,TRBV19,CASSIRTSGDTEAFF
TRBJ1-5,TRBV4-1,CASSPMRDKEFSSQHF
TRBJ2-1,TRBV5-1,CASSLGDRAGNEQFF
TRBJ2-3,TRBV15,CATSRWPGTDTQYF
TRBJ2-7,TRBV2,CASKGGLAGVDEQYF
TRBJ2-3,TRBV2,CASSTTDTQYF
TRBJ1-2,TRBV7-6,CASSPGQGYGYTF
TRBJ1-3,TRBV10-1,CASSESSGNTIYF
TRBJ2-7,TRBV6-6,CASSYSLVVGYEQYF
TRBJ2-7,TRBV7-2,CASSPNYEQYF
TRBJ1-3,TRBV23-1,CASIIYQVPRDTIYF
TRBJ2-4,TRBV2,CASSGGGKNIQYF
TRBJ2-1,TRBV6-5,CATWTAQLRNEQFF
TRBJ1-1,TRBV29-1,CSVVPPPMNTEAFF
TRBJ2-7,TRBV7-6,CASSLVQGARGYEQYF
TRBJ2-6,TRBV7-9,CASSTTGTGANVLTF
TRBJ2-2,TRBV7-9,CASTTINTGELFF
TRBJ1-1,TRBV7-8,CASSLVRGNTEAFF
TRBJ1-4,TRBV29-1,CSVEDLGEKLFF
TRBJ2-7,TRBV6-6,CASSYLGTFYEQYF
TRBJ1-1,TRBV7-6,CASSLRLGNTEAFF
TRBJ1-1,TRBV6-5,CASILRGLGTEAFF
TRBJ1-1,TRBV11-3,CASSSQTGQAFF
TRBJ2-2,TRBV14,CASSQEDGRNTGELFF
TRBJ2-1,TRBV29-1,CSADGHNEQFF
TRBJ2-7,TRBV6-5,CASKGIGEQYF
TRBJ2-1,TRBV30,CAWRAQNSYNEQFF
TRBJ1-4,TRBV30,CAWRVKDRVDEKLFF
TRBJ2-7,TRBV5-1,CASSFQGELGEQYF
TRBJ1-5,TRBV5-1,CASSLGTGGNQPQHF
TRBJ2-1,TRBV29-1,CSIKGLAGGGEQFF
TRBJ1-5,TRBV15,CATISRGAFWPQHF
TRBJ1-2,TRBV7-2,CASSSMQVQSYGYTF
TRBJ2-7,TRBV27,CASSLVGSSYEQYF
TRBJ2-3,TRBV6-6,CASTLAGGTDTQYF